These 16 T cell receptor beta chains came from one sample sequenced in a study of blood T cell repertoires in COVID-19. Only in-frame clones appear in the TCRdb table, and some are missing; sequencing was by immunoSEQ multiplex PCR. The data hold around 260,000 clones, with more than 85% observed a single time. The source material was peripheral blood. The origin of the receptors is a man aged 30 to 45 with acute or convalescent COVID-19.

This clone was found once. V and J are TRBV30 and TRBJ2-7; 11 nucleotides agree with TRBD2. The length of the CDR3 is 15 residues. V was clipped by 2 bases and J by 2 bases; unmatched bases: 5. The V gene's germline CDR1 is GTSNPN and CDR2 SVGIG (reference sequence). The CDR3 sequence: CAWSTGLAGTYEQYF. In DNA form, the CDR3 reads TGTGCCTGGAGTACTGGACTAGCGGGTACCTACGAGCAGTACTTC.

This chain connects TRBV5-1 to TRBJ2-5, with D possibly TRBD1 on 6 matching bases. The germline V gene encodes CDR1 SGHRS and CDR2 YFSETQ. CDR3 length: 13 amino acids. Trimming cost V 1 base and J 3 bases, with 7 bases left between them. This chain's CDR3 is CASSLTGKETQYF. DNA of the CDR3: TGCGCCAGCAGCTTGACAGGGAAAGAGACCCAGTACTTC.

The chain has TRBV3-1 (or the pseudogene TRBV3-2) and TRBJ2-7; 12 bases match TRBD2. CDR1 and CDR2 from the germline V gene are LGHDT and YNNKEL (reference sequence). The CDR3 has 18 amino acids. Trimming took 5 bases from V and 0 from J; bases not matched to a gene: 11. The CDR3 DNA follows: TGTGCCAGCAGCGGAGGGGCTAGCGGGGGGGTCCTCTCCTACGAGCAGTACTTC. Encoded protein: CASSGGASGGVLSYEQYF.

This clone has a handful of counts. The gene calls are TRBV28 and TRBJ1-2; unclear D gene. This CDR3 has 13 residues. Trimming pared 2 bases from V and 5 bases from J, leaving 9 bases between. Germline V gives CDR1 MDHEN, CDR2 SYDVKM. The CDR3 sequence is CASSLPRGYGYTF. CDR3 in DNA: TGTGCCAGCAGTTTACCACGAGGGTATGGCTACACCTTC.

J is TRBJ2-1 and V is TRBV28, with 14 bases lining up with TRBD2. Per germline, CDR1 MDHEN and CDR2 SYDVKM. Trimming removed 5 bases from V and 4 bases from J; junction bases left unmatched: 10. This CDR3 has 18 residues. The CDR3 spells CASSEGLAGVWGYNEQFF. For the CDR3, the DNA is TGTGCCAGCAGTGAGGGACTAGCGGGAGTTTGGGGGTACAATGAGCAGTTCTTC.

The count of this clone is one. The genes are TRBV6-5 and TRBJ1-4, with D maybe TRBD1 (6 bases). V was clipped by 2 bases and J by 8 bases, with 12 bases between them. CDR1 MNHEY and CDR2 SVGAGI come from the germline V gene. The CDR3 runs 14 residues. CDR3 region: CASSYGGAREKLFF. The DNA for the CDR3 is TGTGCCAGCAGTTACGGGGGCGCAAGGGAAAAACTGTTTTTT.

The V call is TRBV6-6, the J call TRBJ2-2; D is undetermined. The V end was cut by 6 bases, the J end by 6 bases, with 8 bases between. Germline CDR1 and CDR2: MNHNY and SVGAGI (reference sequence). The CDR3 spans 12 residues. The CDR3 loop reads CASSLSAGELFF. As DNA, the CDR3 is TGTGCCAGCAGCCTCTCAGCCGGGGAGCTGTTTTTT.

This clone was found once. The chain employs TRBV27 and TRBJ1-5; 7 nucleotides line up with TRBD1. V gave up 8 bases and J gave up 6 bases; unmatched junction bases: 7. The CDR3 loop spans 13 amino acids. Germline V gives CDR1 MNHEY, CDR2 SMNVEV (reference sequence). CDR3 nucleotides: TGTGCCAGCTCGTCCAGGGGGGTTCAGCCCCAGCATTTT. It codes for CASSSRGVQPQHF.

The chain employs TRBV4-1 and TRBJ1-1; 7 bases agree with TRBD1. This CDR3 comprises 16 residues. Germline CDR1 reads MGHRA; CDR2 reads YSYEKL. V lost 0 bases to trimming and J lost 4 bases; unmatched junction nucleotides: 8. The CDR3 sequence is CASSQETAGGITEAFF. CDR3 nucleotide sequence: TGCGCCAGCAGCCAAGAAACGGCAGGGGGTATCACTGAAGCTTTCTTT.

The chain has TRBV7-3 and TRBJ1-6, with D possibly matching TRBD1 (5 bases). The CDR3 consists of 14 residues. The V end lost 2 bases, the J end lost 11 bases, and 13 bases lay between the germline ends. CDR1 and CDR2 from the germline V gene are SGHTA and FQGTGA. CDR3 protein: CASSLSGIRAPLHF. CDR3 in DNA: TGTGCCAGCAGCTTATCAGGGATTCGCGCACCCCTCCACTTT.

The chain carries TRBV6-1 and TRBJ1-6; tentatively, D is TRBD1 (5 bases). V was pared by 3 bases and J by 3 bases, with 9 bases between. Germline V CDR1 and CDR2: MNHNS, SASEGT. The CDR3 sequence is 15 residues long. The CDR3 region has the DNA TGTGCCAGCAGTGAGGGGGGGGTCTATAATTCACCCCTCCACTTT. Encoded protein: CASSEGGVYNSPLHF.

V usage is TRBV30 and J usage is TRBJ1-5; no reliable D call. Trimming took off 0 bases at V and 2 bases at J, with 11 bases between the two ends. From germline, CDR1 is GTSNPN and CDR2 SVGIG (reference sequence). The CDR3 loop spans 15 amino acids. DNA of the CDR3: TGTGCCTGGAGTGTACTGAGTCTGGGCAATCAGCCCCAGCATTTT. Encoded protein: CAWSVLSLGNQPQHF. Together with reference TRBV30 and TRBJ1-5, the CDR3 gives the full variable domain: SQTIHQWPATLVQPVGSPLSLECTVEGTSNPNLYWYRQAAGRGLQLLFYSVGIGQISSEVPQNLSASRPQDRQFILSSKKLLLSDSGFYLCAWSVLSLGNQPQHFGDGTRLSIL.

As regards this clone: Other DNA sequences in the sample encode the same CDR3. This chain links TRBV7-2 with TRBJ2-5, with 7 bases aligning to TRBD1. The CDR3 is made up of 15 amino acids. V lost 0 bases and J lost 3; bases outside the gene matches: 4. Germline V CDR1 and CDR2: SGHTA, FQGNSA. CDR3 in amino acids: CASSLAGTVKETQYF. The CDR3 DNA follows: TGTGCCAGCAGCTTAGCGGGGACAGTAAAAGAGACCCAGTACTTC. The whole variable domain, filled in from reference TRBV7-2 and TRBJ2-5, reads GAGVSQSPSNKVTEKGKDVELRCDPISGHTALYWYRQSLGQGLEFLIYFQGNSAPDKSGLPSDRFSAERTGGSVSTLTIQRTQQEDSAVYLCASSLAGTVKETQYFGPGTRLLVL.

The gene calls are TRBV10-1 and TRBJ2-2; 8 bases match TRBD1. Unmatched junction bases numbered 6, after V lost 6 bases and J lost 6 bases. The CDR3 runs to 14 residues. Germline CDR1 is WNHNN and CDR2 is SYGVQD (reference sequence). CDR3 region: CASSELDRAGELFF. CDR3 DNA sequence: TGCGCCAGCAGCGAACTGGACAGGGCCGGGGAGCTGTTTTTT.

CDR3 bases: TGTGCCAGCAGCCCCGTCGGGAGTCTAGCGGGGCTAGAGCAGTACTTC. This codes for CASSPVGSLAGLEQYF. This rearrangement joins TRBV5-6 to TRBJ2-7; 9 nucleotides agree with TRBD2. Looked up from germline, CDR1 is SGHDT and CDR2 is YYEEEE. Trimming cost V 4 bases and J 7 bases; bases outside gene matches: 15. This CDR3 spans 16 amino acids.

The chain links TRBV30 to TRBJ1-5; TRBD1 is a possible D gene (5 bases). In germline, CDR1 is GTSNPN, CDR2 SVGIG (reference sequence). This CDR3 contains 13 residues. The V end was cut by 0 bases, the J end by 5 bases, with 8 bases between. The chain's CDR3 is CAWSVQDHQPQHF. DNA for the CDR3: TGTGCCTGGAGTGTACAGGACCATCAGCCCCAGCATTTT.